These 8 T cell receptor beta chains originate from one sample sequenced in a study of cytomegalovirus exposure and HLA in healthy donors (dated by TCRdb to about 2017). Libraries were made using the immunoSEQ multiplex PCR assay. A mixture of 60 forward primers for TCR Vbeta segments and 13 reverse primers for TCR Jbeta segments was used in the multiplex PCR. The table was pulled from immuneACCESS by TCRdb, which kept in-frame rearrangements only. Such tables lose some clones; where checked, under half of the loss comes from unresolved V genes, and the rest has no known cause. The sample table shows 110,000 or so clones, and about 12% are seen once. About a sixth of the sample is in the top ten clones. Specimen: PBMCs. The receptor set was obtained from a man in his forties or fifties in good health and CMV-seropositive.

Remarks on this clone: A read error may produce the germline difference seen at one junction end. Different DNA sequences within this sample yield the same CDR3. This chain uses TRBV29-1 with TRBJ1-2; D gene unclear. The V gene's germline CDR1 is SQVTM and CDR2 ANQGSEA. The CDR3 has 9 residues. CDR3 sequence reads: CRAGGGSTF. DNA for the CDR3: TGCCGCGCCGGCGGCGGCTCCACCTTC.

This rearrangement joins TRBV5-1 to TRBJ2-7; 8 bases match TRBD2. The CDR3 is 15 amino acids. Looked up from germline, CDR1 is SGHRS and CDR2 is YFSETQ. J gave up 4 bases and V 4 bases, and 10 bases lay outside the gene matches. The CDR3 DNA is TGCGCCAGCAGCCTTGGAACTAGCGGCCCTTACGAGCAGTACTTC. This gives the protein CASSLGTSGPYEQYF.

The CDR3 spells CASSASGRTNTEAFF. The CDR3 DNA follows: TGCGCCAGCAGCGCCTCAGGGAGGACGAACACTGAAGCTTTCTTT. The chain combines TRBV5-1 with TRBJ1-1, with TRBD1 as a possible D gene (5 bases). Deletions cut 4 bases from V and 1 base from J, with 14 bases between. The CDR3 length is 15 residues. The germline CDR1 and CDR2 sequences are SGHRS and YFSETQ.

This clone was picked up a small number of times. This rearrangement joins TRBV7-2 to TRBJ2-2, with D possibly TRBD1 on 6 matching bases. Germline V gives CDR1 SGHTA, CDR2 FQGNSA. The CDR3 runs 17 residues. The V end lost 5 bases, the J end lost 5 bases, and 21 bases lay between the germline ends. CDR3 amino acids: CASSTSPHRDLTGELFF. CDR3 nucleotide sequence: TGTGCCAGCAGCACCTCTCCGCACAGGGATCTGACCGGGGAGCTGTTTTTT.

The gene calls are TRBV5-4 and TRBJ2-2; 14 bases map to TRBD2. With V trimmed by 4 bases and J by 4 bases, 3 bases remained unmatched. This CDR3 contains 16 residues. The germline gives CDR1 SGHNT, CDR2 YYREEE (reference sequence). The CDR3 DNA reads TGTGCCAGCAGCGCGGGACTAGCGGGGGCCACCGGGGAGCTGTTTTTT. This encodes CASSAGLAGATGELFF. Using reference TRBV5-4 and TRBJ2-2 for the parts outside the CDR3, the full variable domain is ETGVTQSPTHLIKTRGQQVTLRCSSQSGHNTVSWYQQALGQGPQFIFQYYREEENGRGNFPPRFSGLQFPNYSSELNVNALELDDSALYLCASSAGLAGATGELFFGEGSRLTVL.

This clone has a handful of counts. The chain carries TRBV6-5 and TRBJ2-5, with D uncertain. The germline V and J ends were trimmed by 0 bases and 8 bases, with 16 bases remaining between them. The CDR3 spans 15 residues. Looked up from germline, CDR1 is MNHEY and CDR2 is SVGAGI. The CDR3 spells CASSYSNRVSNTQYF. In DNA form, the CDR3 reads TGTGCCAGCAGTTACTCGAACCGAGTCTCTAACACCCAGTACTTC.

This clone appeared a few times. This chain links TRBV11-3 with TRBJ2-5; D remains unclear. CDR3 length: 13 amino acids. Germline-derived CDR1 and CDR2 are SGHNT and YENEEA. V gave up 0 bases and J gave up 4 bases, with 6 bases separating them. CDR3 sequence (DNA): TGTGCCAGCAGCTTAGAGGCCTCAGAGACCCAGTACTTC. Translated, it gives CASSLEASETQYF. Variable domain in full (rest from reference TRBV11-3 and TRBJ2-5): EAGVVQSPRYKIIEKKQPVAFWCNPISGHNTLYWYLQNLGQGPELLIRYENEEAVDDSQLPKDRFSAERLKGVDSTLKIQPAELGDSAVYLCASSLEASETQYFGPGTRLLVL.

This clone was counted between two and nine times. This rearrangement joins TRBV27 to TRBJ1-2; perhaps TRBD1 as D (5 bases). V lost 5 bases and J lost 6, with 10 bases in between. CDR1 is MNHEY, CDR2 SMNVEV, per germline (reference sequence). CDR3 size: 12 residues. The CDR3 DNA is TGTGCCAGCAGTCCGGCGGGGCATGGCTACACCTTC. As protein: CASSPAGHGYTF.